These 25 T cell receptor beta chains came from one sample sequenced in a study of response to subunit inactivated influenza vaccine. MiXCR, run by TCRdb on the RT-PCR reads, gives a single entry per CDR3 protein. The table has approximately 520,000 distinct CDR3 sequences, roughly 27% seen once. The sequencing used CD4+ T cells sorted from PBMCs, collected roughly 5 days after vaccination. The receptors here all came from a man over 45 who received an inactivated influenza vaccine.

The chain recombines TRBV28 with TRBJ2-5, with no clear D. V was shortened by 1 base and J by 9 bases, with 12 bases between the two germline ends. Germline V gene data show CDR1 as MDHEN and CDR2 as SYDVKM. This CDR3 is built from 13 residues. The CDR3 sequence: CASSLSGLPAQYF. DNA for the CDR3: TGTGCCAGCAGTTTATCTGGCCTCCCGGCCCAGTACTTC.

Regarding this clonotype: A junction end diverges from the germline sequence, so it may reflect a read error. V gene TRBV20-1 combines with J gene TRBJ2-3; the match to TRBD2 covers 11 bases. The CDR3 runs 15 residues. CDR1 is DFQATT, CDR2 SNEGSKA, per germline (reference sequence). CDR3: CSARGTSGPTDTQYF. The CDR3 coding sequence is TGCAGTGCCAGAGGGACTAGCGGACCCACAGATACGCAGTATTTT.

This clonotype has a handful of counts. This chain connects TRBV15 to TRBJ2-3; 7 bases align to TRBD1. V gave up 5 bases and J gave up 3 bases; unmatched junction bases: 5. The CDR3 consists of 14 residues. The germline gives CDR1 LNHNV, CDR2 YYDKDF (reference sequence). The CDR3 spells CATSPNRGTDTQYF. The CDR3 coding sequence is TGTGCCACCAGCCCGAACAGGGGAACAGATACGCAGTATTTT.

The genes are TRBV20-1 and TRBJ2-7, with a tentative D call TRBD1 (5 bases). CDR1 DFQATT and CDR2 SNEGSKA come from the germline V gene (reference sequence). V lost 2 bases to trimming and J lost 0 bases, with 11 bases between them. The CDR3 consists of 14 residues. The CDR3 loop is CSARSFRGSYEQYF. The DNA of the CDR3 is TGCAGTGCTAGATCCTTTAGGGGCTCCTACGAGCAGTACTTC.

The V gene is TRBV5-1, the J gene TRBJ1-4; a possible D gene is TRBD1 (5 bases). CDR1 and CDR2 from the germline V gene are SGHRS and YFSETQ. V lost 4 bases, J lost 3 bases, and 16 bases lay in between. This CDR3 contains 16 residues. The CDR3 region has the DNA TGCGCCAGCAGCAAGAACGGGGCCGGGTCTAATGAAAAACTGTTTTTT. It specifies CASSKNGAGSNEKLFF.

The CDR3 region has the DNA TGCAGTGCTACCAAAGGCCTTGCCTACGAGCAGTACTTC. It specifies CSATKGLAYEQYF. The V and J genes are TRBV20-1 and TRBJ2-7; D is uncertain. The CDR3 runs 13 residues. CDR1 and CDR2 from the germline V gene are DFQATT and SNEGSKA (reference sequence). V lost 4 bases, J lost 2 bases, and 12 bases lay in between.

This clonotype has more than one count but fewer than ten. Mismatch with germline at one junction end may stem from a read error. This chain links TRBV3-1 with TRBJ2-7; weak D call: TRBD2 (6 bases). CDR1 and CDR2 (germline): LGHDT, YNNKEL (reference sequence). The CDR3 loop spans 13 amino acids. The CDR3 DNA sequence: TGTGCCAGCAGCCCACTTCTAGGAGGGCGGTTAGACTTC. It specifies CASSPLLGGRLDF.

This sequence joins TRBV5-1 and TRBJ2-1, with 8 bases identical to TRBD2. The CDR3 totals 17 residues. The V gene's germline CDR1 is SGHRS and CDR2 YFSETQ. Unmatched junction bases numbered 13, after V lost 4 bases and J lost 4 bases. The CDR3 DNA reads as TGCGCCAGCAGCACCCCTTTAGCGGGAATTGGTTACAATGAGCAGTTCTTC. Its translation: CASSTPLAGIGYNEQFF.

V is TRBV9 and J is TRBJ2-7, with a tentative D call TRBD2 (6 bases). Trimming took off 4 bases at V and 7 bases at J, with 18 bases between the two ends. This CDR3 contains 14 residues. Looked up from germline, CDR1 is SGDLS and CDR2 is YYNGEE. DNA for the CDR3: TGTGCCAGCAGCCCAAGACGGGGGTCGGAAGAGCAGTACTTC. It is translated as CASSPRRGSEEQYF.

This clonotype was counted only a few times. The chain employs TRBV30 and TRBJ2-2, with D tentatively TRBD1 (6 bases). The CDR3 sequence is 15 residues long. Per germline, CDR1 GTSNPN and CDR2 SVGIG (reference sequence). V was pared by 0 bases and J by 3 bases, with 11 bases between. The CDR3 is CAWSVGGVDTGELFF. The CDR3 DNA reads as TGTGCCTGGAGTGTTGGGGGCGTAGACACCGGGGAGCTGTTTTTT.

In this sample, this clonotype turned up a few times. The DNA of the CDR3 is TGTGCCAGCAGCCGGACAGGGGGCATTAATGAAAAACTGTTTTTT. This gives the protein CASSRTGGINEKLFF. The genes are TRBV7-2 and TRBJ1-4, with TRBD1 matching over 11 bases. This CDR3 is 15 amino acids long. The junction had 3 bases not matched to a gene; V was cut back by 5 bases and J by 4 bases. CDR1 SGHTA and CDR2 FQGNSA come from the germline V gene. The full variable domain, with the rest looked up from reference TRBV7-2 and TRBJ1-4, is GAGVSQSPSNKVTEKGKDVELRCDPISGHTALYWYRQSLGQGLEFLIYFQGNSAPDKSGLPSDRFSAERTGGSVSTLTIQRTQQEDSAVYLCASSRTGGINEKLFFGSGTQLSVL.

This clonotype was recorded a few times. The chain joins TRBV6-1 to TRBJ2-7, with D maybe TRBD1 (6 bases). This CDR3 comprises 15 residues. The V and J ends lost 6 bases and 2 bases respectively, with 17 bases between them. CDR1 and CDR2 from the germline V gene are MNHNS and SASEGT. CDR3 loop: CASSRPTGRTYEQYF. CDR3 coding DNA: TGTGCCAGCAGCCGCCCGACAGGCCGAACCTACGAGCAGTACTTC.

This clonotype came up many times. V gene TRBV12-3 or TRBV12-4 combines with J gene TRBJ1-2; no definite D call. V dropped 6 bases and J dropped 8 bases, with 16 bases sitting between them. This CDR3 has 13 residues. CDR3 bases: TGTGCCAGCAGCACTGGACCCGTCCGGGGCTACACCTTC. This translates into CASSTGPVRGYTF.

The V call is TRBV28, the J call TRBJ2-4; maybe TRBD2 (5 bases). Germline CDR1 and CDR2: MDHEN and SYDVKM. The CDR3 contains 12 residues. Trimming stripped 3 bases from V and 7 bases from J, with 7 bases between. This CDR3 is CASSFRRNIQYF. The CDR3 coding sequence is TGTGCCAGCAGTTTTCGGAGGAACATTCAGTACTTC.

This clonotype was observed many times. A read error may produce the germline difference seen at one junction end. This chain connects TRBV6-1 to TRBJ2-7; weak D call: TRBD1 (6 bases). Germline V gives CDR1 MNHNS, CDR2 SASEGT. This CDR3 has 12 residues. In nucleotides, the CDR3 is TGTGCCAGCAGGGAAGGGGGTTACGAGCAGTACTTC. It translates to CASREGGYEQYF.

This clonotype showed up just a few times. The rearrangement uses TRBV4-2 and TRBJ2-7, with 9 bases matching TRBD2. Germline V CDR1 and CDR2: LGHNA, YNFKEQ. The CDR3 loop spans 15 amino acids. The V segment lost 0 bases and the J segment 4 bases; nucleotides outside the gene matches: 4. The CDR3 loop is CASSQDLAGLYEQYF. The CDR3 nucleotides read TGTGCCAGCAGCCAAGATCTAGCGGGGTTGTACGAGCAGTACTTC.

V and J are TRBV12-3 or TRBV12-4 and TRBJ2-7; 8 bases are shared with TRBD2. This CDR3 is built from 15 residues. Trimming at V came to 3 bases and at J to 4 bases, leaving 8 bases not matched to a gene. The CDR3 region has the DNA TGTGCCAGCAGTTTTGGGGCGGGGGGTGTATACGAGCAGTACTTC. Protein product: CASSFGAGGVYEQYF.

This clonotype has more than one count but fewer than ten. This chain connects TRBV11-2 to TRBJ1-1; D remains unclear. The CDR3 consists of 13 residues. V was trimmed by 3 bases and J by 6 bases, leaving 11 bases between them. The germline gives CDR1 SGHAT, CDR2 FQNNGV. As DNA, the CDR3 is TGTGCCAGCAGCTTTCAGCCCCGGGCTGAAGCTTTCTTT. It encodes CASSFQPRAEAFF.

The rearrangement links TRBV24-1 to TRBJ2-2; possibly TRBD1 for D (5 bases). The CDR3 sequence is 14 residues long. Trimming removed 6 bases at V and 0 bases at J, with 7 bases between. Per the germline V gene, CDR1 is KGHDR and CDR2 is SFDVKD. This CDR3 is CATSTGTNTGELFF. CDR3 sequence (DNA): TGTGCCACCAGTACAGGAACGAACACCGGGGAGCTGTTTTTT.

This clonotype was observed a handful of times. The V call is TRBV2, the J call TRBJ2-3; D ambiguous. CDR3 size: 15 residues. The germline V gene encodes CDR1 SNHLY and CDR2 FYNNEI. V dropped 1 base and J dropped 2 bases, with 10 bases sitting between them. The CDR3 reads CASSEGTGYTDTQYF. CDR3 DNA: TGTGCCAGCAGTGAAGGGACCGGCTACACAGATACGCAGTATTTT.

The sample holds a few counts of this clonotype. The chain couples TRBV20-1 to TRBJ2-7; D is unclear. Deletions cut 3 bases from V and 5 bases from J, with 8 bases between. The CDR3 loop spans 11 amino acids. Germline V gene sequence: CDR1 DFQATT, CDR2 SNEGSKA (reference sequence). The CDR3 DNA follows: TGCAGTGCTAGTTCATCGGACGAGCAGTACTTC. Protein product: CSASSSDEQYF.

The CDR3 bases are TGTGCCAGCGGGGGGTGGGTATACTACACCTTC. Translating it yields CASGGWVYYTF. The chain is built from TRBV7-2 and TRBJ1-2; a possible D gene is TRBD1 (5 bases). V was shortened by 8 bases and J by 10 bases, with 14 bases between the two germline ends. CDR1 is SGHTA and CDR2 is FQGNSA in the germline V gene. The length of the CDR3 is 11 residues.

This clonotype was found a few times. The V gene is TRBV10-3, the J gene TRBJ1-2; D not certain. The V gene lost 0 bases and the J gene lost 5 bases, with 16 bases spanning the gap. CDR1 is ENHRY and CDR2 is SYGVKD in the germline V gene. The CDR3 length is 16 residues. CDR3 in amino acids: CAISESRRSNTYGYTF. For the CDR3, the DNA is TGTGCCATCAGTGAGTCGCGTCGAAGTAATACTTATGGCTACACCTTC.

The V and J genes are TRBV5-1 and TRBJ2-7; D is possibly TRBD1 or TRBD2 (5 bases each). CDR1 is SGHRS, CDR2 YFSETQ, per germline. The CDR3 is 15 residues long. The ends were cut back, 3 bases at V and 3 bases at J, with 16 bases in the middle. In DNA form, the CDR3 reads TGCGCCAGCAGCTCGACCGGGACCATCATCTACGAGCAGTACTTC. Translation gives CASSSTGTIIYEQYF.

The chain couples TRBV5-1 to TRBJ1-3, with D perhaps TRBD1 (5 bases). This CDR3 is 16 amino acids long. CDR1 is SGHRS and CDR2 is YFSETQ in the germline V gene. Deletions cut 1 base from V and 0 bases from J, with 11 bases between. CDR3 sequence: CASSLTGALSGNTIYF. DNA of the CDR3: TGCGCCAGCAGCTTGACAGGAGCCCTCTCTGGAAACACCATATATTTT.